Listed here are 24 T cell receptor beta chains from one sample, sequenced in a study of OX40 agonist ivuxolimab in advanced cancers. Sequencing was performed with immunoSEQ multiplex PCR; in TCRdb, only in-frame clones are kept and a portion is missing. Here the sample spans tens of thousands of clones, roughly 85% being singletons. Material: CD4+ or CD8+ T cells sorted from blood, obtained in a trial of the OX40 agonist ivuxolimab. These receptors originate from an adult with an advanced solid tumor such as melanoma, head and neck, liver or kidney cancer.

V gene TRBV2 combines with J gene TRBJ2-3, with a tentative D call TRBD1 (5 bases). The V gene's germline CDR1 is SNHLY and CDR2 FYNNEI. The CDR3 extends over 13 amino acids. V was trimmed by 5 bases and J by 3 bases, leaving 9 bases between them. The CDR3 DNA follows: TGTGCCAGCAGTTCCCAGGGAACAGATACGCAGTATTTT. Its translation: CASSSQGTDTQYF.

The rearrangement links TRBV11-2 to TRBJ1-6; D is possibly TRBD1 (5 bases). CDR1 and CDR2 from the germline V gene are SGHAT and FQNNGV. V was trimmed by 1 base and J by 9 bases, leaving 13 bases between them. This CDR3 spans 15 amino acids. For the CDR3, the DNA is TGTGCCAGCAGCTTAGTAGAGGGGTTCAGTTCACCCCTCCACTTT. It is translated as CASSLVEGFSSPLHF.

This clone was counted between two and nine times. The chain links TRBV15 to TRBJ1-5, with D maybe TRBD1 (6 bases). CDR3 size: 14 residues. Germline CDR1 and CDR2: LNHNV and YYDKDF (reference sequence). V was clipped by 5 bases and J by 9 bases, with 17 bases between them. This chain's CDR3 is CATSGGPEGPPQHF. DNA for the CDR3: TGTGCCACCAGCGGGGGGCCGGAGGGTCCGCCCCAGCATTTT.

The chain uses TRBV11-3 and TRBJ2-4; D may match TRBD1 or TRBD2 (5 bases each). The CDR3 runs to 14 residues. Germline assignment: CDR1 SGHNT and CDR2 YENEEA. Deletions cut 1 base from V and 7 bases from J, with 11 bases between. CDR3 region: CASSLGGSVNIQYF. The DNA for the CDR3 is TGTGCCAGCAGCTTAGGGGGGAGTGTGAACATTCAGTACTTC.

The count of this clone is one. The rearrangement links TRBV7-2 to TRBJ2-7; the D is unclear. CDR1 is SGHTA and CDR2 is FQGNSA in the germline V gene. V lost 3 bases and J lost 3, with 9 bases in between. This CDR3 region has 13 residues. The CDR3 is CASSLGGDYEQYF. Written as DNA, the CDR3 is TGTGCCAGCAGCTTGGGCGGAGACTACGAGCAGTACTTC.

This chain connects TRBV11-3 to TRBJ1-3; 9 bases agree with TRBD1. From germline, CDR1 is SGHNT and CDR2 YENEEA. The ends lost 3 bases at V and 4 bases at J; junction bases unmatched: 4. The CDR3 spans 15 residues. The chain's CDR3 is CASSLGTGTGNTIYF. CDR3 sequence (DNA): TGTGCCAGCAGCTTGGGGACAGGGACGGGAAACACCATATATTTT.

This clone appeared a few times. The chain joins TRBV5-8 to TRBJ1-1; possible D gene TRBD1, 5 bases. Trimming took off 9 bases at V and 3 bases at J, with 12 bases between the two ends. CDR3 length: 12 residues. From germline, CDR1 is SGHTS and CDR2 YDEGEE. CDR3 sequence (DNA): TGTGCCATCCGGGTAGGGGACACTGAAGCTTTCTTT. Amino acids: CAIRVGDTEAFF.

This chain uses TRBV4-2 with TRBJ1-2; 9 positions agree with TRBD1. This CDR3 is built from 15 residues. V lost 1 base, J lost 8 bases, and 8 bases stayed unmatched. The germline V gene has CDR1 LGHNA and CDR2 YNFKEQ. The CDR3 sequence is CASSQGNRGRVGYTF. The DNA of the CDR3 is TGTGCCAGCAGCCAAGGGAACAGGGGGCGCGTCGGCTACACCTTC.

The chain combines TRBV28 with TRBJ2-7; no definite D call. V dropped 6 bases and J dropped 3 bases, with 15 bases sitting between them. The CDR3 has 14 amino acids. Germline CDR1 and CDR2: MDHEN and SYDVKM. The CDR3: CASSPRASHYEQYF. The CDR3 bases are TGTGCCAGCAGCCCCCGGGCCTCTCACTACGAGCAGTACTTC.

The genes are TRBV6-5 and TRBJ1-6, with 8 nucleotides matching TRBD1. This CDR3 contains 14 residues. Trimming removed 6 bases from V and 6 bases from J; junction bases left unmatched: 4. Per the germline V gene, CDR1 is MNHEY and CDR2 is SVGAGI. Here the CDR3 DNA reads TGTGCCAGCAGACCGGACAGGGCTAATTCACCCCTCCACTTT. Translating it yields CASRPDRANSPLHF.

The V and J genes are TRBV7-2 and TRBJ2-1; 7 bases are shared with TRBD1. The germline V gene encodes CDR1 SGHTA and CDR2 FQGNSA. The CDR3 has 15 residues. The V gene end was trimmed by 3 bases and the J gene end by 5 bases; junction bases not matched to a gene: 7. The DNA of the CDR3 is TGTGCCAGCAGCTTTTGGACAGGACCTAACAATGAGCAGTTCTTC. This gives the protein CASSFWTGPNNEQFF.

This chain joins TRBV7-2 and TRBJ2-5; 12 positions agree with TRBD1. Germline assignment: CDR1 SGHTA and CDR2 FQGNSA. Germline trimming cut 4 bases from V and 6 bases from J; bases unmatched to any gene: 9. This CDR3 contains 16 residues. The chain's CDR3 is CASSSGGTGGKKTQYF. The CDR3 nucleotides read TGTGCCAGCAGCTCGGGAGGGACAGGGGGCAAGAAGACCCAGTACTTC.

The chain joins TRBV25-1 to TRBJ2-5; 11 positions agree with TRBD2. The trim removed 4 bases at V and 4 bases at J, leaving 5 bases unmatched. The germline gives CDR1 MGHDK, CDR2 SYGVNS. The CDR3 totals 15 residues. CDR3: CASSVAGGHLETQYF. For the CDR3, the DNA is TGTGCCAGCAGTGTAGCGGGGGGGCACTTAGAGACCCAGTACTTC.

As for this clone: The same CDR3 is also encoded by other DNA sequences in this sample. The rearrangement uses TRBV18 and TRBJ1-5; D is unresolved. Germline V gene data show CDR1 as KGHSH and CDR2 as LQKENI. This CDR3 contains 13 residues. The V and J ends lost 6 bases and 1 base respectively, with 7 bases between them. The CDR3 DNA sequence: TGTGCCAGCTCGCAGAAAAGCAATCAGCCCCAGCATTTT. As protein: CASSQKSNQPQHF.

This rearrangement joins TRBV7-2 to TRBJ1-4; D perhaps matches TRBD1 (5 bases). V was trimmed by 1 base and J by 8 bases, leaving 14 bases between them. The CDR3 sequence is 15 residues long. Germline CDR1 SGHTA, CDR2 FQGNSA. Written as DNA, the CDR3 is TGTGCCAGCAGCTTAGAAGGAGGGGTAGGAGAAAAACTGTTTTTT. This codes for CASSLEGGVGEKLFF.

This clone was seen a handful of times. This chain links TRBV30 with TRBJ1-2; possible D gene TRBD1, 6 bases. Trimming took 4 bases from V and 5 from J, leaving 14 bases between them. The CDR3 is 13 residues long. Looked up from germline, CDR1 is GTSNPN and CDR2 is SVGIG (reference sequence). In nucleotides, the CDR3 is TGTGCCTGGAAGGGAGGGGGTTGGTATGGCTACACCTTC. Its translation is CAWKGGGWYGYTF.

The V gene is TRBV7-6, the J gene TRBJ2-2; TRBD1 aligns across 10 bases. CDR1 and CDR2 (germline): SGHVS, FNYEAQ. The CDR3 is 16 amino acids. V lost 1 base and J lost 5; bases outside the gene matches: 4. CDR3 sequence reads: CASSLGDRGPTGELFF. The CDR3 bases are TGTGCCAGCAGCTTAGGCGACAGGGGGCCTACCGGGGAGCTGTTTTTT.

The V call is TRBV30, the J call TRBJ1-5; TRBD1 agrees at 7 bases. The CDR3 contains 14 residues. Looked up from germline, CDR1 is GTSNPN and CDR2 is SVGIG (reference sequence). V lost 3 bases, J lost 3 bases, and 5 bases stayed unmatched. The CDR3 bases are TGTGCCTGGAGCCAGGACAGGAACAATCAGCCCCAGCATTTT. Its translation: CAWSQDRNNQPQHF.

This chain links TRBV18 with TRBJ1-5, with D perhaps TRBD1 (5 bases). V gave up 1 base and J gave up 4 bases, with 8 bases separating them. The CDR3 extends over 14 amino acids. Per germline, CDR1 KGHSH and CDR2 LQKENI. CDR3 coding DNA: TGTGCCAGCTCACCACAGAAGGGGAATCAGCCCCAGCATTTT. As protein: CASSPQKGNQPQHF.

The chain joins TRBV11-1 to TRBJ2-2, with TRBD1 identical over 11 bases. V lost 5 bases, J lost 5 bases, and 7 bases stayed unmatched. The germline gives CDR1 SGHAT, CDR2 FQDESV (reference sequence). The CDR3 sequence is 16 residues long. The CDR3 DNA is TGTGCCAGCAGCACCCGGACAGGGGGCCGGACCGGGGAGCTGTTTTTT. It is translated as CASSTRTGGRTGELFF.

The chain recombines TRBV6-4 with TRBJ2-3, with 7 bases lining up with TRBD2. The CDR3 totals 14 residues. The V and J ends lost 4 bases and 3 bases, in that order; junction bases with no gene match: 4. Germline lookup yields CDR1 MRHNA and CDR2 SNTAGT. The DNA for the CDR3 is TGTGCCAGCAGTGTGGGGGGGTTGACAGATACGCAGTATTTT. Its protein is CASSVGGLTDTQYF.

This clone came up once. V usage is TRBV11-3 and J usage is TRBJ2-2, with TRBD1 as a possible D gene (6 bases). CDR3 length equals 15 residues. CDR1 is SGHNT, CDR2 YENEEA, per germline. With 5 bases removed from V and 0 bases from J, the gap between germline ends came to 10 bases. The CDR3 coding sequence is TGTGCCAGCAGCCCCCAGGGGCCGAACACCGGGGAGCTGTTTTTT. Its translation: CASSPQGPNTGELFF.

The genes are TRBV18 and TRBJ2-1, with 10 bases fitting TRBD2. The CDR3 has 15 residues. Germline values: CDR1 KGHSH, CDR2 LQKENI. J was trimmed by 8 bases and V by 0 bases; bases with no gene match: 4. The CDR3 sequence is CASSPPSGRSDEQFF. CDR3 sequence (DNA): TGTGCCAGCTCACCACCTAGCGGGAGGAGCGATGAGCAGTTCTTC. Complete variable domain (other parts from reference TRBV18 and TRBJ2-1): NAGVMQNPRHLVRRRGQEARLRCSPMKGHSHVYWYRQLPEEGLKFMVYLQKENIIDESGMPKERFSAEFPKEGPSILRIQQVVRGDSAAYFCASSPPSGRSDEQFFGPGTRLTVL.

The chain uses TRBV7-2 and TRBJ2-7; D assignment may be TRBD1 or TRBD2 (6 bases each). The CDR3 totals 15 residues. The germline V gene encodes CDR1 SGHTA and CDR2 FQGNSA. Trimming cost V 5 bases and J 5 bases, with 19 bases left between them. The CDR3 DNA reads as TGTGCCAGCAGCCCAACGCTCGGGGGCCGGCACGAGCAGTACTTC. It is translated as CASSPTLGGRHEQYF.